The clone carrying this TCR beta chain was observed at least ten times. The data belong to a study of T cells in Graves' hyperthyroidism and ophthalmopathy. TCR beta CDR3 regions were amplified from RNA transcripts. Researchers ran a first-round RT-PCR on the TCR CDR3 using the HTBI primer set. TCRdb used MiXCR to reprocess the multiplex PCR reads, holding one entry per CDR3 protein. Of almost 250,000 distinct CDR3 sequences listed, approximately 23% were seen once; the top ten hold about 40%. The V end was cut by 0 bases, the J end by 7 bases, with 6 bases between. The CDR3 extends over 11 amino acids. Per germline, CDR1 GTSNPN and CDR2 SVGIG (reference sequence). Exclusions: uncontrolled infection, other autoimmune disease, pregnancy, lactation. For the diagnoses, clinical symptoms, serum thyroxine and TRAb, thyroid ultrasound and orbital computed tomography were used. Isolation of PBMCs was performed on approximately 10 ml fresh peripheral blood.

This sequence was found in a middle-aged woman with Graves' ophthalmopathy. The J gene is TRBJ1-2, the V gene TRBV30; no definite D call. The sequenced sample was blood. In DNA, the CDR3 is TGTGCCTGGAGTGTAGGTTCTGGCTACACCTTC. Translation: CAWSVGSGYTF.